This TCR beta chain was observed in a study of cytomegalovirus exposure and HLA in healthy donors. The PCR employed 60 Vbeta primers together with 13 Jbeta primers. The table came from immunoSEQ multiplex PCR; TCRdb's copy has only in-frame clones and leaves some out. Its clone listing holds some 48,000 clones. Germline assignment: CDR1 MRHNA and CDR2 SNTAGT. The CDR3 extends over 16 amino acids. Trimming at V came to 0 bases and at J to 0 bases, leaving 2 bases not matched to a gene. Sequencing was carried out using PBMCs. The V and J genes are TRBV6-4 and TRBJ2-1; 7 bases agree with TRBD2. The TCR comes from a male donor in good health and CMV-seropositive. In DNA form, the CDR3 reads TGTGCCAGCAGTGACTCTGGGGGGGGCTCCTACAATGAGCAGTTCTTC. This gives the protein CASSDSGGGSYNEQFF.